These T cell receptor beta chains were read from a single sample in a study of OX40 agonist ivuxolimab in advanced cancers. Profiled with immunoSEQ multiplex PCR; TCRdb holds only in-frame clones, not every one. This table holds approximately 79,000 clones, roughly 90% found once. The input for sequencing was CD4+ or CD8+ T cells sorted from blood, taken in a trial of the OX40 agonist ivuxolimab. The receptors derive from an adult with an advanced solid tumor such as melanoma, head and neck, liver or kidney cancer. Both conserved end residues are part of each CDR3. D genes are given only for firm matches. Some rows mark clone size as missing; the rest say once, few, many or name a class of expanded clone.

CDR3 DNA	CDR3 protein	V gene	clone size	CDR3 length	J gene	D gene
TGCGCCAGCAGCCACGCGGACAGGGGCGAGGATCAGCCCCAGCATTTT	CASSHADRGEDQPQHF	TRBV4-1	-	16	TRBJ1-5	TRBD1
TGTGCCAGCAGCTTAATAGACGGCCTCAACTATGGCTACACCTTC	CASSLIDGLNYGYTF	TRBV7-2	-	15	TRBJ1-2	-
TGTGCCAGTAGAAGAGGGGCGGATTCACCCCTCCACTTT	CASRRGADSPLHF	TRBV19	-	13	TRBJ1-6	-
TGCGCCAGCAGCCAAGATCTCCCTACCTACGAGCAGTACTTC	CASSQDLPTYEQYF	TRBV4-1	-	14	TRBJ2-7	-
TGCGCCAGCAGCTTATGGGGGGCAGAACTAGGGGCCTACAATGAGCAGTTCTTC	CASSLWGAELGAYNEQFF	TRBV5-1	-	18	TRBJ2-1	-
TGTGCCAGCAGTGACCCTAGCGGGGGGTACTCCGAGCAGTACTTC	CASSDPSGGYSEQYF	TRBV6-1	once	15	TRBJ2-7	TRBD2
TGTGCCAGCAGCTTAAAGGGGATGGGGACCGGGGAGCTGTTTTTT	CASSLKGMGTGELFF	TRBV7-6	-	15	TRBJ2-2	-
TGTGCCAGTACTTCAAGGGCCTACTCCTACGAGCAGTACTTC	CASTSRAYSYEQYF	TRBV2	-	14	TRBJ2-7	-
TGTGCCAGCAGCTCGGAGGGACAGAGCTACGAGCAGTACTTC	CASSSEGQSYEQYF	TRBV7-2	-	14	TRBJ2-7	-
TGTGCCAGTAGTAGGGCCGGCCAGGATACTAACTATGGCTACACCTTC	CASSRAGQDTNYGYTF	TRBV19	once	16	TRBJ1-2	-
TGTGCCAGCAGCCAAGCCCCTGAGGGACAGGCCTACGAGCAGTACTTC	CASSQAPEGQAYEQYF	TRBV14	-	16	TRBJ2-7	TRBD1
TGTGCTAGTGGTTTGACGAGTATGACAGGGGCAGCCGTAGTAAGCTCCTACGAGCAGTACTTC	CASGLTSMTGAAVVSSYEQYF	TRBV12-5	-	21	TRBJ2-7	TRBD1
TGTGCCATCAGTGAGTCCACCTTGGACAGCTATGGCTACACCTTC	CAISESTLDSYGYTF	TRBV10-3	-	15	TRBJ1-2	-
TGTGCCAGCAGCCCCGTTGTAGACTCTAACTATGGCTACACCTTC	CASSPVVDSNYGYTF	TRBV5-4	once	15	TRBJ1-2	-
TGTGCCAGCACCTCAACCGGGACCGACGGCGAGCAGTACTTC	CASTSTGTDGEQYF	TRBV9	-	14	TRBJ2-7	-
TGTGCCTGGTCCCCTGGGGGGTTGCCTGCCATATATTTT	CAWSPGGLPAIYF	TRBV30	once	13	TRBJ1-3	-
TGTGCCACCAGCCCCTCCGTACAGGGAGGTATGGGTACCGGGGAGCTGTTTTTT	CATSPSVQGGMGTGELFF	TRBV15	-	18	TRBJ2-2	-
TGCGCCAGCAGTGACAGGGGGCGGGGAGCTTTCTTT	CASSDRGRGAFF	TRBV10-1	-	12	TRBJ1-1	TRBD1
TGTGCCAGCAGCTTAGGGTTAACTAGCGGGGGGCTACCCTACGAGCAGTACTTC	CASSLGLTSGGLPYEQYF	TRBV13	-	18	TRBJ2-7	TRBD2
TGTGCCAGCAGTGTGGGCGCGGGAACAGATACGCAGTATTTT	CASSVGAGTDTQYF	TRBV6-6	-	14	TRBJ2-3	-
TGTGCCAGCAGTTTAGCCCAGGCGAATTCACCCCTCCACTTT	CASSLAQANSPLHF	TRBV27	-	14	TRBJ1-6	-
TGTGCCAGCAGCCCGCCGGGAGGAAAATCCTACAATGAGCAGTTCTTC	CASSPPGGKSYNEQFF	TRBV7-9	-	16	TRBJ2-1	TRBD2
TGTGCCAGCAGTTACGGGACAGGGGTTGAGCAGTTCTTC	CASSYGTGVEQFF	TRBV6-5	-	13	TRBJ2-1	TRBD1
TGTGCCAGCAGCTTAGAAACCTCCTACAGGGGAGGTGGAAACACCATATATTTT	CASSLETSYRGGGNTIYF	TRBV7-9	-	18	TRBJ1-3	TRBD1
TGTGCCAGCAGCTTAGCCCCCGATGAGGGCACAGATACGCAGTATTTT	CASSLAPDEGTDTQYF	TRBV7-6	-	16	TRBJ2-3	-
TGTGCCAGCAGTCCGGGGCCTGGAGAGACCCCTTACTTC	CASSPGPGETPYF	TRBV27	-	13	TRBJ2-5	-
TGTGCCAGCAGTTTTAACACCGGGGAGCTGTTTTTT	CASSFNTGELFF	TRBV6-5	-	12	TRBJ2-2	-
TGCATCACTAGCGGGGGGGCCGGGGTTGATACGCAGTATTTT	CITSGGAGVDTQYF	TRBV29-1	-	14	TRBJ2-3	TRBD2
TGTGCCAGCAGCTTAATCACAGGGAGACAGACCGGGGAGCTGTTTTTT	CASSLITGRQTGELFF	TRBV5-4	-	16	TRBJ2-2	-
TGTGCCAGCAGCGTAGACAGCCCTGCCTACGAGCAGTACTTC	CASSVDSPAYEQYF	TRBV9	-	14	TRBJ2-7	-
TGTGCCAGCAGGGACTCCCCTTACAATGAGCAGTTCTTC	CASRDSPYNEQFF	TRBV6-6	-	13	TRBJ2-1	-
TGTGCCAGCAGTGAAATTGCTGGGACTAGTTTTGAGACCCAGTACTTC	CASSEIAGTSFETQYF	TRBV2	-	16	TRBJ2-5	TRBD2
TGTGCCAGCAGCTTTTTCTCAGAGACCCAGTACTTC	CASSFFSETQYF	TRBV13	-	12	TRBJ2-5	-
TGTGCCAGCAGACCCGACTACAATGAGCAGTTCTTC	CASRPDYNEQFF	TRBV27	-	12	TRBJ2-1	-
TGTGCCAGCAGCCATACAGGGGGCAACACTGAAGCTTTCTTT	CASSHTGGNTEAFF	TRBV5-4	-	14	TRBJ1-1	TRBD1
TGCGCCAGCACCCTTGCCCGGGGGGACCTTTATCATGAGCAGTTCTTC	CASTLARGDLYHEQFF	TRBV10-2	-	16	TRBJ2-1	TRBD2
TGTGCCGGAGGGACAGGCGAATTCAATCAGCCCCAGCATTTT	CAGGTGEFNQPQHF	TRBV2	-	14	TRBJ1-5	TRBD1
TGTGCCAGCAGCTCACGCCCCGGAGTGGGGCCAATTAGGGACAATGAGCAGTTCTTC	CASSSRPGVGPIRDNEQFF	TRBV9	-	19	TRBJ2-1	-
TGTGCCAGCAGTTGGTCGAGGAACACTGAAGCTTTCTTT	CASSWSRNTEAFF	TRBV27	-	13	TRBJ1-1	-
TGTGCCAGCAGTTCCCCGGGTGGAAACACCATATATTTT	CASSSPGGNTIYF	TRBV27	-	13	TRBJ1-3	-
TGTGCCAGCAGGGGGACAGGAGCCTACGAGCAGTACTTC	CASRGTGAYEQYF	TRBV6-5	-	13	TRBJ2-7	TRBD1
TGTGCCAGCAGTTCCCTCTCCTACAATGAGCAGTTCTTC	CASSSLSYNEQFF	TRBV27	-	13	TRBJ2-1	-
TGTGCCACCAGCAGAGATATACAGGGAGGTAATTCACCCCTCCACTTT	CATSRDIQGGNSPLHF	TRBV15	few	16	TRBJ1-6	-
TGCGCCAGCAGCCAAGTTCCGGGGGGCCCCTACGAGCAGTACTTC	CASSQVPGGPYEQYF	TRBV4-3	-	15	TRBJ2-7	-
TGTGCCAGCAGTTACTCCGGGGGGGCAACTAATGAAAAACTGTTTTTT	CASSYSGGATNEKLFF	TRBV6-5	-	16	TRBJ1-4	-
TGTGCCAGCACCCATCCAGGCTATGGCTACACCTTC	CASTHPGYGYTF	TRBV6-6	-	12	TRBJ1-2	-
TGTGCCAGCAGTCCGTCGACAGGGATCCTTAACTATGGCTACACCTTC	CASSPSTGILNYGYTF	TRBV27	-	16	TRBJ1-2	TRBD1
TGTGCCAGCAGCGCGGGGACTTATGAGCAGTTCTTC	CASSAGTYEQFF	TRBV9	-	12	TRBJ2-1	-
TGTGCCAGCAGCCCGTCCAGTATTCAGCCCCAGCATTTT	CASSPSSIQPQHF	TRBV5-6	-	13	TRBJ1-5	-
TGTGCCAGCAGTTACTCGACGGACAGGGGAGGTCAGCCCCAGCATTTT	CASSYSTDRGGQPQHF	TRBV27	-	16	TRBJ1-5	TRBD1
TGTGCCAGCAGCTTAGCGTTACCAGATACGCAGTATTTT	CASSLALPDTQYF	TRBV7-9	-	13	TRBJ2-3	-
TGTGCCAGCAGCTTGATGACGGGGGGGCCGTTCGACAATGAGCAGTTCTTC	CASSLMTGGPFDNEQFF	TRBV5-6	-	17	TRBJ2-1	TRBD2
TGTGCCAGTACTATGGGGACAGGGGGGACCGGGGAGCTGTTTTTT	CASTMGTGGTGELFF	TRBV19	-	15	TRBJ2-2	TRBD1
TGTGCCAGCAGTCCGCCGACAGTGGAAGGGGTCAAGACCCAGTACTTC	CASSPPTVEGVKTQYF	TRBV27	-	16	TRBJ2-5	-
TGTGCCAGTAGTATAAGAGGGGATCAGCCCCAGCATTTT	CASSIRGDQPQHF	TRBV19	-	13	TRBJ1-5	-